A selection of T cell receptor beta chains follows, all from one sample in a study of blood T cells in healthy people across ages. TCRdb called the 5' RACE reads again in MiXCR, with one record for every CDR3 protein. The sample includes some 1.5 million distinct CDR3 sequences, under 30% of them seen just once. Sequenced material: blood. These receptors originate from a woman in her 30s in good health. CDR3s include the opening cysteine and the closing phenylalanine or tryptophan. The D gene is left open where the match is weak. Only part of the rows carry a size: once, few, many, or a class if the clone is expanded.

len,d_gene,v_gene,abundance,j_gene,CDR3aa,CDR3nt
12,-,TRBV29-1,-,TRBJ2-7,CSAIHENNEQYF,TGCAGCGCAATACACGAAAACAATGAGCAGTACTTC
15,-,TRBV12-3/TRBV12-4,-,TRBJ2-1,CASSLPRQIYNEQFF,TGTGCCAGCAGTTTACCGAGACAGATCTACAATGAGCAGTTCTTC
12,-,TRBV10-1,few,TRBJ2-7,CASSELVGEQYF,TGCGCCAGCAGTGAGTTGGTGGGCGAGCAGTACTTC
15,-,TRBV12-3/TRBV12-4,-,TRBJ1-5,CATASGGVSTDTQHF,TGTGCCACGGCGAGTGGCGGGGTAAGCACAGATACGCAGCATTTT
14,-,TRBV5-5,-,TRBJ1-5,CAGSPGLTNQPQHF,TGTGCCGGCAGCCCCGGACTGACCAATCAGCCCCAGCATTTT
16,TRBD2,TRBV3-1,-,TRBJ2-1,CASSPGGARSYNEQFF,TGTGCCAGCAGTCCCGGGGGGGCCCGGTCCTACAATGAGCAGTTCTTC
15,-,TRBV7-3,-,TRBJ2-1,CASSQDSPSYSEQFF,TGTGCCAGCAGTCAGGACTCCCCCTCCTACAGTGAGCAGTTCTTC
16,TRBD2,TRBV5-5,many,TRBJ2-3,CASSPGTSGLTDTQYF,TGTGCCAGCAGCCCCGGGACTAGCGGGCTTACAGATACGCAGTATTTT
12,-,TRBV10-1,many,TRBJ2-7,CASSGDSWEQYF,TGCGCCAGCAGTGGGGACTCTTGGGAGCAGTACTTC
15,-,TRBV20-1,few,TRBJ2-5,CSARDQGGNQETQYF,TGCAGTGCTAGAGATCAGGGGGGGAACCAAGAGACCCAGTACTTC
14,-,TRBV20-1,few,TRBJ2-7,CSARGSSSTYEQYF,TGCAGTGCTAGAGGGAGCTCTAGTACGTACGAGCAGTACTTC
18,-,TRBV6-1,-,TRBJ2-1,CASSTSPGRRNSYNEQFF,TGTGCCAGCAGCACCTCTCCTGGACGGAGAAACTCCTACAATGAGCAGTTCTTC
14,-,TRBV5-1,few,TRBJ1-2,CASSYGADNYGYTF,TGCGCCAGCAGCTACGGGGCAGACAACTATGGCTACACCTTC
16,TRBD1,TRBV24-1,-,TRBJ2-1,CATSGPGTGVSNEQFF,TGTGCCACCAGTGGACCCGGGACAGGGGTGAGCAATGAGCAGTTCTTC
13,-,TRBV29-1,few,TRBJ2-3,CSAGRSGTDTQYF,TGCAGCGCAGGACGTTCGGGCACAGATACGCAGTATTTT
13,-,TRBV6-5,few,TRBJ1-6,CASSTLGERPLHF,TGTGCCAGCAGTACCCTGGGAGAAAGACCCCTCCACTTT
16,-,TRBV7-2,many,TRBJ2-4,CASRAPAVIAKNIQYF,TGTGCCAGCAGGGCGCCAGCGGTAATAGCCAAAAACATTCAGTACTTC
14,-,TRBV5-1,few,TRBJ1-1,CASSDATGENEAFF,TGCGCCAGCAGCGACGCGACTGGGGAGAATGAAGCTTTCTTT
17,-,TRBV7-9,-,TRBJ2-1,CASSSIKGPLTRNEQFF,TGTGCCAGCAGCTCGATTAAGGGGCCCTTGACTCGTAATGAGCAGTTCTTC
14,TRBD1,TRBV20-1,-,TRBJ2-5,CSASEGASYNEQYF,TGCAGTGCTAGCGAGGGGGCGTCCTACAATGAGCAGTACTTC
15,-,TRBV5-1,-,TRBJ2-7,CASRLSQVSSYEQYF,TGCGCCAGCAGACTTTCACAGGTCTCCTCCTACGAGCAGTACTTC
15,TRBD1,TRBV12-3/TRBV12-4,-,TRBJ1-5,CASRLQGASNQPQHF,TGTGCCAGCAGGCTACAGGGGGCGAGCAATCAGCCCCAGCATTTT
12,-,TRBV7-2,-,TRBJ2-3,CASSFPGNTQYF,TGTGCCAGCAGCTTCCCGGGAAATACGCAGTATTTT
18,TRBD2,TRBV14,-,TRBJ2-1,CASSHGGRLAGAYNEQFF,TGTGCCAGCAGCCACGGTGGCAGGCTAGCGGGGGCCTACAATGAGCAGTTCTTC
15,TRBD1,TRBV6-2/TRBV6-3,few,TRBJ2-1,CASSKSIQGASEQFF,TGTGCCAGCAGTAAATCTATCCAGGGGGCGAGTGAGCAGTTCTTC
16,TRBD2,TRBV7-2,many,TRBJ2-3,CASSFRSLAGADTQYF,TGTGCCAGCTCTTTCAGATCTCTAGCGGGAGCAGATACGCAGTATTTT
18,TRBD1,TRBV7-3,few,TRBJ2-6,CASSLHGRGQSGANVLTF,TGTGCCAGCAGCTTACACGGCAGGGGGCAATCTGGGGCCAACGTCCTGACTTTC
16,-,TRBV10-3,many,TRBJ2-7,CAISEMGSSGRYEQYF,TGTGCCATCAGTGAGATGGGAAGCTCGGGGCGCTACGAGCAGTACTTC
16,-,TRBV7-2,-,TRBJ1-6,CASSARGSGVNSPLHF,TGTGCCAGCAGCGCGAGGGGGTCAGGAGTTAATTCACCCCTCCACTTT
17,TRBD2,TRBV28,-,TRBJ2-7,CASSLPTGLADTYEQYF,TGTGCCAGCAGTTTACCTACGGGACTAGCGGATACCTACGAGCAGTACTTC